This is a list of T cell receptor beta chains from one sample in a study of T-cell memory formation after mild COVID-19. TCRdb itself ran the 5' RACE reads through MiXCR, one entry per CDR3 protein. The profile shows approximately 200,000 distinct CDR3 sequences, 16% of them singletons. Sequencing used PBMCs or a T cell subset sorted from them (not recorded which). The receptors derive from an adult woman who had mild COVID-19 (a few samples of this study predate the infection). Cell type and time point are not known. Both conserved end residues are part of each CDR3. D genes are given only for firm matches. Part of the rows lack a size; the others show once, few, many or a class for expanded clones.

v_call,j_call,clone_size,d_call,cdr3_aa,cdr3_nt
TRBV6-2/TRBV6-3,TRBJ2-5,NA,TRBD2,CASSYGVLSSGTQETQYF,TGTGCCAGCAGTTACGGAGTCCTTTCTAGCGGAACACAAGAGACCCAGTACTTC
TRBV24-1,TRBJ1-1,NA,TRBD1,CATSAAGTANTEAFF,TGTGCCACCAGCGCCGCCGGGACAGCGAACACTGAAGCTTTCTTT
TRBV6-5,TRBJ1-3,few,TRBD1,CASSTRRDSFISGNTIYF,TGTGCCAGCAGTACCCGGCGGGACAGCTTTATATCTGGAAACACCATATATTTT
TRBV6-1,TRBJ1-5,NA,NA,CASSGNSNQPQHF,TGTGCCAGCAGTGGCAATAGCAATCAGCCCCAGCATTTT
TRBV24-1,TRBJ2-3,few,NA,CATSVNRADTQYF,TGTGCCACCAGTGTCAACAGGGCAGATACGCAGTATTTT
TRBV25-1,TRBJ2-2,NA,TRBD1,CASARDSHTGELFF,TGTGCCAGCGCCCGGGACAGTCACACCGGGGAGCTGTTTTTT
TRBV20-1,TRBJ1-2,few,NA,CSASGQLYGYTF,TGCAGTGCTAGCGGACAGCTATATGGCTACACCTTC
TRBV9,TRBJ2-1,few,NA,CASSPAGPSYNEQFF,TGTGCCAGCAGCCCTGCGGGACCCTCCTACAATGAGCAGTTCTTC
TRBV20-1,TRBJ2-5,few,NA,CSANRGGGKETQYF,TGCAGTGCTAACCGGGGTGGCGGTAAAGAGACCCAGTACTTC
TRBV25-1,TRBJ2-5,few,NA,CASSPSRVGGTGETQYF,TGTGCCAGCAGTCCCTCCCGGGTAGGGGGGACGGGAGAGACCCAGTACTTC
TRBV7-6,TRBJ2-1,NA,TRBD1,CASSITGTGSYNEQFF,TGTGCCAGCAGCATAACCGGGACAGGGAGTTACAATGAGCAGTTCTTC
TRBV25-1,TRBJ2-7,few,NA,CASSELLGEQYF,TGTGCCAGCAGTGAGTTGCTGGGAGAGCAGTACTTC
TRBV12-3/TRBV12-4,TRBJ2-7,NA,TRBD1,CASRQGAYEQYF,TGTGCCAGCAGGCAGGGGGCCTACGAGCAGTACTTC
TRBV2,TRBJ2-2,NA,TRBD1,CASRTGTGASGELFF,TGTGCCAGCAGGACGGGGACAGGGGCTTCCGGGGAGCTGTTTTTT
TRBV5-1,TRBJ2-2,NA,TRBD2,CASSSGTSVAGELFF,TGCGCCAGCAGCAGCGGGACTAGTGTAGCCGGGGAGCTGTTTTTT
TRBV5-1,TRBJ2-1,few,NA,CASSLALRESNEQFF,TGCGCCAGCAGCTTGGCCCTCCGGGAGAGCAATGAGCAGTTCTTC
TRBV9,TRBJ2-7,NA,NA,CASSVEGPYEQYF,TGTGCCAGCAGCGTAGAGGGGCCCTACGAGCAGTACTTC
TRBV12-3/TRBV12-4,TRBJ2-5,few,NA,CATNPNKGFRETQYF,TGTGCCACCAACCCAAATAAGGGGTTCAGGGAGACCCAGTACTTC
TRBV6-5,TRBJ2-2,NA,NA,CASSYSSGGNTGELFF,TGTGCCAGCAGTTACTCTAGTGGAGGGAACACCGGGGAGCTGTTTTTT
TRBV29-1,TRBJ1-1,few,TRBD1,CSVEQGAKGEAFF,TGCAGCGTTGAACAGGGGGCCAAGGGTGAAGCTTTCTTT
TRBV20-1,TRBJ2-3,few,TRBD2,CSARTSGWGSDTQYF,TGCAGTGCGCGTACTAGCGGGTGGGGGTCAGATACGCAGTATTTT
TRBV10-3,TRBJ2-7,NA,NA,CAISEQNYEQYF,TGTGCCATCAGTGAGCAAAACTACGAGCAGTACTTC
TRBV27,TRBJ2-7,few,NA,CASSRDGRSSYEQYF,TGTGCCAGCAGCCGAGACGGACGGAGCTCCTACGAGCAGTACTTC
TRBV11-2,TRBJ1-1,NA,NA,CASSPTRGPRATEAFF,TGTGCCAGCAGCCCAACCAGGGGCCCCAGGGCAACTGAAGCTTTCTTT